The sequence of this T cell receptor beta chain was determined in a study of blood T cell repertoires in COVID-19. Across the study: COVID-19 samples, acute and convalescent, were from the United States, Italy and Spain. Sample material is recorded as cDNA or gDNA derived from T cells, B-cell-depleted T cells, or PBMCs.

This clone showed up just a few times. Methods used by the authors: Amplification with reference gene primers provided the estimates of nucleated cell counts. Profiled with immunoSEQ multiplex PCR; TCRdb holds only in-frame clones, not every one. V and J calls and clone size are those listed in that table; D and trimming were worked out from the DNA. The sample has some 200,000 clones, around 87% seen once. The V gene lost 5 bases and the J gene lost 2 bases, with 12 bases spanning the gap. This CDR3 has 15 amino acids. Germline lookup yields CDR1 ENHRY and CDR2 SYGVKD. The chain carries TRBV10-3 and TRBJ2-2; maybe TRBD2 (6 bases). The sequence derives from a woman younger than 35 who had recovered from COVID-19. The material sequenced was peripheral blood. In DNA form, the CDR3 reads TGTGCCATCAGTTATAGCGGATTTAACACCGGGGAGCTGTTTTTT. Translation: CAISYSGFNTGELFF.